Presented here are 22 T cell receptor beta chains from one specimen sequenced in a study of early T cells in non-severe SARS-CoV-2 infection. TCRdb processed the 5' RACE reads anew with MiXCR; each CDR3 protein has one entry. Of 56,000 or so distinct CDR3 sequences listed, 10% to 13% are singletons. The source material was whole blood. The receptors derive from an adult who was a healthcare worker with PCR-confirmed SARS-CoV-2 infection or an uninfected control (not recorded which).

The chain employs TRBV29-1 and TRBJ2-1; either TRBD1 or TRBD2 may fit D (5 bases each). This CDR3 region has 14 residues. V was clipped by 5 bases and J by 9 bases, with 20 bases between them. CDR1 and CDR2 (germline): SQVTM, ANQGSEA. The CDR3 protein is CSVPGLAGSGEQFF. In nucleotides, the CDR3 is TGCAGCGTTCCAGGGCTAGCCGGATCCGGTGAGCAGTTCTTC.

This clonotype has at least ten counts. This chain links TRBV20-1 with TRBJ2-1; D is undetermined. V lost 3 bases and J lost 3, with 3 bases in between. The CDR3 is made up of 11 amino acids. Germline V gene sequence: CDR1 DFQATT, CDR2 SNEGSKA (reference sequence). The CDR3, as DNA: TGCAGTGCTAGGAACTACAATGAGCAGTTCTTC. Amino acid sequence: CSARNYNEQFF.

Ten or more counts support this clonotype. The chain joins TRBV5-1 to TRBJ1-3; D not certain. This CDR3 has 15 amino acids. Trimming removed 5 bases from V and 4 bases from J, with 16 bases in between. Germline V lookup: CDR1 SGHRS, CDR2 YFSETQ. The chain's CDR3 is CASRYDVGGGNTIYF. In DNA, the CDR3 is TGCGCCAGCAGATACGACGTCGGTGGAGGAAACACCATATATTTT. Together with reference TRBV5-1 and TRBJ1-3, the CDR3 gives the full variable domain: KAGVTQTPRYLIKTRGQQVTLSCSPISGHRSVSWYQQTPGQGLQFLFEYFSETQRNKGNFPGRFSGRQFSNSRSEMNVSTLELGDSALYLCASRYDVGGGNTIYFGEGSWLTVV.

This clonotype was detected ten times or more. The CDR3 loop reads CASIPRTETNYGYTF. CDR3 DNA: TGTGCCAGCATTCCCCGGACAGAGACTAACTATGGCTACACCTTC. V is TRBV11-2 and J is TRBJ1-2, with D perhaps matching TRBD1 (6 bases). The CDR3 sequence is 15 residues long. The germline V and J ends were trimmed by 7 bases and 0 bases, with 15 bases remaining between them. CDR1 SGHAT and CDR2 FQNNGV come from the germline V gene. The variable domain in full, with the rest retrieved from reference TRBV11-2 and TRBJ1-2, is EAGVAQSPRYKIIEKRQSVAFWCNPISGHATLYWYQQILGQGPKLLIQFQNNGVVDDSQLPKDRFSAERLKGVDSTLKIQPAKLEDSAVYLCASIPRTETNYGYTFGSGTRLTVV.

Many counts were recorded for this clonotype. This sequence joins TRBV6-6 and TRBJ2-1; TRBD2 matches at 8 bases. Germline loops: CDR1 MNHNY, CDR2 SVGAGI (reference sequence). The CDR3 spans 17 residues. V dropped 0 bases and J dropped 0; count of bases not matched to a gene: 4. The CDR3 loop is CASSYSRSGSSYNEQFF. DNA of the CDR3: TGTGCCAGCAGTTACTCGAGAAGCGGGAGCTCCTACAATGAGCAGTTCTTC.

This clonotype was seen a handful of times. The J gene is TRBJ1-5, the V gene TRBV7-9, with D unclear. Trimming cost V 4 bases and J 5 bases, with 12 bases left between them. Per the germline V gene, CDR1 is SEHNR and CDR2 is FQNEAQ (reference sequence). This CDR3 is built from 14 residues. CDR3 in DNA: TGTGCCAGCAGCTCCATGGGGAGGGATCAGCCCCAGCATTTT. This codes for CASSSMGRDQPQHF.

This rearrangement joins TRBV9 to TRBJ2-2, with no clear D. Trimming stripped 0 bases from V and 3 bases from J, with 3 bases between. Germline CDR1 reads SGDLS; CDR2 reads YYNGEE. The CDR3 is made up of 13 amino acids. CDR3 sequence reads: CASSVVYTGELFF. The CDR3 region has the DNA TGTGCCAGCAGCGTAGTATACACCGGGGAGCTGTTTTTT.

This clonotype was detected a few times. The CDR3 coding sequence is TGCGCCAGCAGCCTCATTAGCGGGGCCGCGAACACTGAAGCTTTCTTT. Amino acids: CASSLISGAANTEAFF. V is TRBV4-1 and J is TRBJ1-1; weak D call: TRBD1 (5 bases). CDR3 length equals 16 residues. V was pared by 4 bases and J by 1 base, with 16 bases between. Germline CDR1 reads MGHRA; CDR2 reads YSYEKL.

This clonotype was counted ten times or more. The rearrangement joins TRBV6-1 to TRBJ2-5, with 9 bases identical to TRBD2. This CDR3 is 15 amino acids long. Germline V lookup: CDR1 MNHNS, CDR2 SASEGT. Trimming cost V 4 bases and J 4 bases; bases outside gene matches: 7. This CDR3 is CASSGARTSVETQYF. DNA for the CDR3: TGTGCCAGCAGTGGGGCCCGGACTAGCGTAGAGACCCAGTACTTC.

The V gene is TRBV2, the J gene TRBJ2-7, with a weak D call TRBD2 (5 bases). This CDR3 has 11 amino acids. CDR1 SNHLY and CDR2 FYNNEI come from the germline V gene. Trimming pared 8 bases from V and 5 bases from J, leaving 10 bases between. The CDR3 region has the DNA TGTGCCAGCCTGAGAGGGAACGAGCAGTACTTC. It yields the protein CASLRGNEQYF. The variable domain in full, completed from reference TRBV2 and TRBJ2-7, reads EPEVTQTPSHQVTQMGQEVILRCVPISNHLYFYWYRQILGQKVEFLVSFYNNEISEKSEIFDDQFSVERPDGSNFTLKIRSTKLEDSAMYFCASLRGNEQYFGPGTRLTVT.

In its sample, this clonotype was seen many times. The V and J genes are TRBV19 and TRBJ1-2; D is possibly TRBD1 (5 bases). Germline V CDR1 and CDR2: LNHDA, SQIVND (reference sequence). The V end lost 2 bases, the J end lost 7 bases, and 20 bases lay between the germline ends. This CDR3 has 16 amino acids. The CDR3 is CASSILHRDPAGGYTF. CDR3 nucleotide sequence: TGTGCCAGTAGTATACTCCACCGGGACCCGGCGGGTGGCTACACCTTC.

This clonotype was counted ten times or more. The chain links TRBV11-2 to TRBJ2-7; 9 bases map to TRBD1. This CDR3 has 16 amino acids. Trimming removed 0 bases from V and 2 bases from J; junction bases left unmatched: 5. Germline values: CDR1 SGHAT, CDR2 FQNNGV. The CDR3 loop is CASSLDRDRAPYEQYF. As DNA, the CDR3 is TGTGCCAGCAGCTTAGACCGGGACAGGGCACCCTACGAGCAGTACTTC.

In its sample, this clonotype was seen many times. The chain uses TRBV28 and TRBJ1-5, with D unresolved. Trimming shortened V by 6 bases and J by 0 bases, and 9 bases separated the two germline ends. Germline V lookup: CDR1 MDHEN, CDR2 SYDVKM. The CDR3 covers 14 residues. Here the CDR3 reads CASSYGFSNQPQHF. The DNA of the CDR3 is TGTGCCAGCAGCTACGGATTTAGCAATCAGCCCCAGCATTTT.

This clonotype was picked up one time. The chain links TRBV20-1 to TRBJ2-2; maybe TRBD2 (6 bases). This CDR3 contains 13 residues. The V end lost 0 bases, the J end lost 6 bases, and 8 bases lay between the germline ends. Per the germline V gene, CDR1 is DFQATT and CDR2 is SNEGSKA (reference sequence). The chain's CDR3 is CSAREGGPGELFF. The CDR3 nucleotides read TGCAGTGCTAGAGAGGGGGGTCCCGGGGAGCTGTTTTTT.

In this sample, this clonotype turned up a few times. The genes are TRBV12-3 or TRBV12-4 and TRBJ2-7; the match to TRBD2 covers 12 bases. The CDR3 is 14 amino acids. Germline trimming cut 4 bases from V and 7 bases from J; bases unmatched to any gene: 5. The CDR3 region has the DNA TGTGCCAGCAGTTCCGGACTAGCGGGACGGGAGCAGTACTTC. Translating it yields CASSSGLAGREQYF.

This clonotype has just a few counts. The J gene is TRBJ1-3, the V gene TRBV7-2, with D possibly being TRBD1 (6 bases). V lost 1 base to trimming and J lost 3 bases, with 10 bases between them. From germline, CDR1 is SGHTA and CDR2 FQGNSA. This CDR3 is 15 amino acids long. The CDR3 protein is CASSLDGGLGNTIYF. The CDR3 nucleotides are TGTGCCAGCAGCTTAGATGGGGGGCTTGGAAACACCATATATTTT.

Regarding this clonotype: Relative to the germline gene, one junction end is altered; a read error may explain this. The V call is TRBV10-3, the J call TRBJ2-7, with a possible D match to TRBD2 (6 bases). Germline CDR1 ENHRY, CDR2 SYGVKD. The CDR3 runs to 14 residues. The CDR3 DNA sequence: TGTGCAATCAGTGAGTCGACGGGAGTAGGCGAGCAGTACTTC. Residues: CAISESTGVGEQYF.

This clonotype was seen many times. J is TRBJ2-1 and V is TRBV7-8; TRBD2 aligns across 8 bases. With V trimmed by 5 bases and J by 8 bases, 11 bases remained unmatched. The length of the CDR3 is 15 residues. Germline lookup yields CDR1 SGHVS and CDR2 FQNEAQ. CDR3 region: CASSTLAGRFDEQFF. CDR3 DNA: TGTGCCAGCAGCACCCTAGCGGGCCGGTTTGATGAGCAGTTCTTC.

This clonotype was found many times. This chain joins TRBV2 and TRBJ1-4; D may be TRBD1 (6 bases). V was cut by 7 bases and J by 10 bases, with 19 bases left in between. The CDR3 spans 14 residues. In germline, CDR1 is SNHLY, CDR2 FYNNEI. This CDR3 reads CASKQGFSDGKLFF. The CDR3 DNA reads as TGTGCCAGCAAACAGGGTTTTAGTGATGGAAAACTGTTTTTT.

This clonotype was picked up many times. V gene TRBV6-1 combines with J gene TRBJ2-7; no reliable D call. Germline CDR1 reads MNHNS; CDR2 reads SASEGT. CDR3 length: 13 amino acids. V was shortened by 7 bases and J by 3 bases, with 13 bases between the two germline ends. This CDR3 is CASIPGGFYEQYF. For the CDR3, the DNA is TGTGCCAGCATCCCAGGCGGATTCTACGAGCAGTACTTC.

The chain employs TRBV5-1 and TRBJ1-1; no definite D call. The CDR3 totals 16 residues. V shed 4 bases and J shed 2 bases, with 18 bases lying between them. CDR1 and CDR2 from the germline V gene are SGHRS and YFSETQ. CDR3 sequence reads: CASSAGDRGVNTEAFF. CDR3 sequence (DNA): TGCGCCAGCAGCGCCGGAGACCGGGGAGTTAACACTGAAGCTTTCTTT.

This clonotype was seen ten or more times. The chain links TRBV20-1 to TRBJ1-5; D not resolved. Trimming took off 3 bases at V and 0 bases at J, with 9 bases between the two ends. The CDR3 runs 14 residues. Germline V gene lookup returns CDR1 DFQATT and CDR2 SNEGSKA (reference sequence). CDR3 sequence: CSASGQISNQPQHF. The CDR3 DNA is TGCAGTGCTAGCGGGCAGATTAGCAATCAGCCCCAGCATTTT.